This T cell receptor (beta chain) was obtained from a study of beta chain features in type 1 diabetes. Across the whole study: Age, gender, cell numbers and subset yield matched between patients and controls.

Isolated RNA was reverse transcribed in full, so expressed TCRB transcripts were sequenced. The data were produced by immunoSEQ multiplex PCR, yet TCRdb's version contains in-frame clones alone and is incomplete. This sample has hundreds of thousands of clones, with 10% to 15% found just once. This clone was seen a handful of times. Germline-derived CDR1 and CDR2 are SGHAT and FQNNGV. The germline V and J ends were trimmed by 5 bases and 9 bases, with 23 bases remaining between them. CDR3 length: 15 residues. Sequencing was performed on naive CD4+ T cells from blood. The TCR was taken from a man younger than 35 in good health. The V call is TRBV11-2, the J call TRBJ2-7; D possibly corresponds to TRBD2 (6 bases). The CDR3 reads CASSTPAGGPQRQYF. In nucleotides, the CDR3 is TGTGCCAGCAGCACTCCAGCGGGTGGCCCACAAAGGCAGTACTTC.